This entry lists 8 T cell receptor beta chains sequenced from one sample in a study of T-cell reconstitution after alpha-beta-depleted transplantation in children. Using unique molecular identifiers, the investigators prepared the TCRbeta library. TCRdb re-called the PCR reads with MiXCR, one entry per CDR3 protein. The sample shows 330,000 or so distinct CDR3 sequences, roughly 9.1% of them seen only once. The sample here was PBMCs, taken before TCRalphabeta/CD19-depleted stem cell transplant. The receptors originated from a boy in the first two years of life with acute myeloid leukemia, due to receive a stem cell transplant.

This chain uses TRBV11-2 with TRBJ2-7; 9 positions agree with TRBD2. This CDR3 contains 15 residues. Looked up from germline, CDR1 is SGHAT and CDR2 is FQNNGV. V dropped 0 bases and J dropped 5; count of bases not matched to a gene: 5. CDR3 residues: CASSLERGGPHEQYF. As DNA, the CDR3 is TGTGCCAGCAGCTTAGAGCGGGGGGGGCCCCACGAGCAGTACTTC. Full variable domain (rest looked up from reference TRBV11-2 and TRBJ2-7): EAGVAQSPRYKIIEKRQSVAFWCNPISGHATLYWYQQILGQGPKLLIQFQNNGVVDDSQLPKDRFSAERLKGVDSTLKIQPAKLEDSAVYLCASSLERGGPHEQYFGPGTRLTVT.

This clonotype came up many times. This rearrangement joins TRBV7-6 to TRBJ2-1, with D perhaps assigned TRBD1 or TRBD2 (5 bases each). Germline assignment: CDR1 SGHVS and CDR2 FNYEAQ. Trimming took 1 base from V and 8 from J, leaving 18 bases between them. This CDR3 contains 16 residues. CDR3 nucleotides: TGTGCCAGCAGCTTAGGATGGGGGACCCAGAGTGATGAGCAGTTCTTC. Translating it yields CASSLGWGTQSDEQFF.

This clonotype appeared a few times. This chain connects TRBV6-5 to TRBJ1-3; unclear D gene. Trimming stripped 0 bases from V and 2 bases from J, with 8 bases between. From germline, CDR1 is MNHEY and CDR2 SVGAGI. This CDR3 spans 15 amino acids. The CDR3 nucleotides read TGTGCCAGCAGTTACTCGAGAGGGCCTGGAAACACCATATATTTT. It codes for CASSYSRGPGNTIYF.

This clonotype was recorded at least ten times. V is TRBV20-1 and J is TRBJ1-2; D may be TRBD1 (5 bases). Germline lookup yields CDR1 DFQATT and CDR2 SNEGSKA (reference sequence). V was clipped by 0 bases and J by 4 bases, with 18 bases between them. The CDR3 has 16 amino acids. CDR3 DNA sequence: TGCAGTGCTAGAGATAGGATGACAGTTTCACTCTATGGCTACACCTTC. It translates to CSARDRMTVSLYGYTF.

This clonotype was seen repeatedly, ten times or more. This sequence joins TRBV12-3 or TRBV12-4 and TRBJ2-7; possibly TRBD1 for D (6 bases). Deletions cut 5 bases from V and 6 bases from J, with 17 bases between. The CDR3 covers 14 residues. The CDR3 spells CASSPQWGLGEQYF. CDR3 DNA: TGTGCCAGCAGTCCCCAGTGGGGGCTGGGCGAGCAGTACTTC.

This clonotype was seen at least ten times. The rearrangement uses TRBV4-3 and TRBJ2-7; 9 bases agree with TRBD2. This CDR3 comprises 18 residues. The germline gives CDR1 LGHNA, CDR2 YSLEER. J gave up 0 bases and V 0 bases, and 9 bases lay outside the gene matches. CDR3 protein: CASSQDRAGGDLSYEQYF. The CDR3 nucleotides are TGCGCCAGCAGCCAAGATAGGGCGGGAGGGGACCTCTCCTACGAGCAGTACTTC.

At least ten counts were recorded for this clonotype. This chain joins TRBV6-5 and TRBJ2-7; TRBD1 aligns across 7 bases. The ends lost 0 bases at V and 5 bases at J; junction bases unmatched: 7. Germline-derived CDR1 and CDR2 are MNHEY and SVGAGI. This CDR3 comprises 15 residues. The CDR3 DNA reads as TGTGCCAGCAGTTACTCGGCCAGGGGGTTCAACGAGCAGTACTTC. This encodes CASSYSARGFNEQYF.

This clonotype was observed a single time. This chain uses TRBV20-1 with TRBJ2-2; unclear D gene. CDR3 length: 15 amino acids. The V gene lost 0 bases and the J gene lost 0 bases, with 8 bases spanning the gap. CDR1 and CDR2 from the germline V gene are DFQATT and SNEGSKA (reference sequence). The CDR3 region has the DNA TGCAGTGCTAGAGATTGGGTCTCGAACACCGGGGAGCTGTTTTTT. Protein product: CSARDWVSNTGELFF.